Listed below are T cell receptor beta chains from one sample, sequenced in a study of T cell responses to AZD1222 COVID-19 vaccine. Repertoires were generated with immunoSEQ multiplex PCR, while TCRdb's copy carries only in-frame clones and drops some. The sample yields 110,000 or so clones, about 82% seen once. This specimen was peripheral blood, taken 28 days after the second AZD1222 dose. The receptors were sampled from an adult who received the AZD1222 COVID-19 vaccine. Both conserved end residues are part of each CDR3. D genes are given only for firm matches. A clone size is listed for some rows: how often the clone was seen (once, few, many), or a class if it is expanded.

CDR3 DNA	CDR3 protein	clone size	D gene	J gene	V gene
TGTGCCAGCAGCTTAGCCAGACAGGCGAACACCGGGGAGCTGTTTTTT	CASSLARQANTGELFF	once	NA	TRBJ2-2	TRBV11-2
TGCGCCAGCAGCGAAACAGGGAGCGATGAGCAGTTCTTC	CASSETGSDEQFF	NA	NA	TRBJ2-1	TRBV5-1
TGTGCCAGTAGTCGGACAGTTTATAGCAATCAGCCCCAGCATTTT	CASSRTVYSNQPQHF	NA	NA	TRBJ1-5	TRBV19
TGTGCCAGCAGCCAAGACGGGGGGATCTACAATGAGCAGTTCTTC	CASSQDGGIYNEQFF	few	TRBD2	TRBJ2-1	TRBV14
TGTGCCAGCAGTCGTGGTGAGACTGAAGCTTTCTTT	CASSRGETEAFF	NA	NA	TRBJ1-1	TRBV28
TGTGCCAGCAGCGGTGGACGGTTATACGAGCAGTACTTC	CASSGGRLYEQYF	NA	NA	TRBJ2-7	TRBV9
TGTGCCAGCAGCGTTCTCGGGACTAGCGGGAGAAGGGGCAATGAGCAGTTCTTC	CASSVLGTSGRRGNEQFF	once	TRBD2	TRBJ2-1	TRBV9
TGCGCCAGCAAACCAATTCCGGGGCCTGCTTCGGGCTACACCTTC	CASKPIPGPASGYTF	NA	NA	TRBJ1-2	TRBV4-1
TGTGCCATCAGTGAGGCGGACGGCGAGCAGTACTTC	CAISEADGEQYF	NA	NA	TRBJ2-7	TRBV10-3
TGTGCCAGCAGTTACGCGGGACGGACCTACAATGAGCAGTTCTTC	CASSYAGRTYNEQFF	NA	NA	TRBJ2-1	TRBV6-2/TRBV6-3
TGCGCCAGCAGTCAATCGTTTCTACGGCCGAACACCGGGGAGCTGTTTTTT	CASSQSFLRPNTGELFF	NA	NA	TRBJ2-2	TRBV23-1
TGTGCCAGCAGTGGGGGCACCGCCTATGGCTACACCTTC	CASSGGTAYGYTF	NA	NA	TRBJ1-2	TRBV12-3/TRBV12-4
TGCGCCAGCAGCTTGGGGGACGGCTACACTGAAGCTTTCTTT	CASSLGDGYTEAFF	NA	NA	TRBJ1-1	TRBV5-1
TGTGCCAGCAGCCATTCTGACCGAGATCAGCCCCAGCATTTT	CASSHSDRDQPQHF	NA	NA	TRBJ1-5	TRBV7-2
TGTGCCAGCAGGTGGACAGTACAAGAGACCCAGTACTTC	CASRWTVQETQYF	NA	NA	TRBJ2-5	TRBV7-2
TGTGCCAGCAGCGTGGGAGCCAGGGGAAAGAACACTGAAGCTTTCTTT	CASSVGARGKNTEAFF	once	NA	TRBJ1-1	TRBV5-4
TGTGCCAGCAGCTTAATTGGAAACACCATATATTTT	CASSLIGNTIYF	NA	NA	TRBJ1-3	TRBV7-9
TGTGCCAGCAGCGTGGGTCGGCCAGCCTACGAGCAGTACTTC	CASSVGRPAYEQYF	NA	NA	TRBJ2-7	TRBV7-2
TGTGCCAGCAGTTACTCGCGGGCGGCGAGCTCCTACAATGAGCAGTTCTTC	CASSYSRAASSYNEQFF	NA	NA	TRBJ2-1	TRBV6-2/TRBV6-3
TGCAGCGTTGAACTCCCCGACAGGGGGCCTATGAACACTGAAGCTTTCTTT	CSVELPDRGPMNTEAFF	NA	TRBD1	TRBJ1-1	TRBV29-1
TGTGCCAGTAGTCAGAGTAGGGATACGCAGTATTTT	CASSQSRDTQYF	NA	NA	TRBJ2-3	TRBV19
TGTGTCAGCAGCTCGGACAGGACAGGTGAAGTGGGTGAAGCTTTCTTT	CVSSSDRTGEVGEAFF	NA	TRBD1	TRBJ1-1	TRBV5-4
TGTGCCAGCAGCTTAGTAGGGACAGATACGCAGTATTTT	CASSLVGTDTQYF	NA	NA	TRBJ2-3	TRBV7-9
TGTGCCAGCTCACCACCGCAAAGATCGGGAACCTATGGCTACACCTTC	CASSPPQRSGTYGYTF	NA	NA	TRBJ1-2	TRBV18
TGTGCCAGCAGTTCAACGACCGGGACAGAATTGGATACGCAGTATTTT	CASSSTTGTELDTQYF	NA	TRBD1	TRBJ2-3	TRBV7-9
TGTGCCAGTAGTATTGACGCAAGATCTGGAAACACCATATATTTT	CASSIDARSGNTIYF	NA	NA	TRBJ1-3	TRBV19
TGTGCCAGCAGTCCCGGTGGGGTACGTAATGAAAAACTGTTTTTT	CASSPGGVRNEKLFF	NA	NA	TRBJ1-4	TRBV28
TGTGCCAGCAGTCGGGTCGGAGAGGATGAAAAACTGTTTTTT	CASSRVGEDEKLFF	NA	NA	TRBJ1-4	TRBV6-2/TRBV6-3
TGTGCCAGCAGTTACTACAGGGGGCAGGACTATGGCTACACCTTC	CASSYYRGQDYGYTF	once	TRBD1	TRBJ1-2	TRBV6-2/TRBV6-3
TGTGCCAGCAGCTTTTGGGGGACAGGTCAAGGCTACACCTTC	CASSFWGTGQGYTF	NA	TRBD1	TRBJ1-2	TRBV7-2
TGTGCCTGGAGTGTGGCGGGCACTGAAGCTTTCTTT	CAWSVAGTEAFF	NA	NA	TRBJ1-1	TRBV30
TGTGCCAGCAGTTCCGGACGGGACTCTGGGGCCAACGTCCTGACTTTC	CASSSGRDSGANVLTF	NA	NA	TRBJ2-6	TRBV27
TGTGCCAGCAGCTTAAACAGGAATGAAGGCTACACCTTC	CASSLNRNEGYTF	NA	NA	TRBJ1-2	TRBV7-2
TGTGCCAGCAGCTTAGGGCAGGGGAAGGGCGAAAAACTGTTTTTT	CASSLGQGKGEKLFF	NA	NA	TRBJ1-4	TRBV11-2
TGCGCCAGCAGCAGCGACGGACAGGGGCCTCCCACAGATACGCAGTATTTT	CASSSDGQGPPTDTQYF	NA	TRBD1	TRBJ2-3	TRBV5-1
TGTGCCAGCAGTTCTAGCGGGAGCTCCTACGAGCAGTACTTC	CASSSSGSSYEQYF	NA	TRBD2	TRBJ2-7	TRBV6-6
TGTGCCAGCAGCCGAGTGTTTAGCGGGAGGGCCGTGGTGCAGTTCTTC	CASSRVFSGRAVVQFF	NA	TRBD2	TRBJ2-1	TRBV3-1/TRBV3-2
TGTGCCAGCAGCCAAGAACCGCACCCCTGGAGGTACTTC	CASSQEPHPWRYF	NA	NA	TRBJ2-7	TRBV3-1/TRBV3-2
TGTGCCAGTAGTATGCAGGGAAGACTTTCCTACGAGCAGTACTTC	CASSMQGRLSYEQYF	NA	NA	TRBJ2-7	TRBV19
TGTGCCAGCAGTTATATGGGGAGCGAGCAGTACTTC	CASSYMGSEQYF	few	NA	TRBJ2-7	TRBV6-2/TRBV6-3
TGTGCCAGCAGTGTGGAACAGCCTCGTTACACAGATACGCAGTATTTT	CASSVEQPRYTDTQYF	NA	NA	TRBJ2-3	TRBV2
TGTGCCAGCAGCTTGGGGCGGGAGACAGATACGCAGTATTTT	CASSLGRETDTQYF	NA	TRBD2	TRBJ2-3	TRBV7-8
TGTGCCAGTACCAGGAGGGACTCCGCAACTAATGAAAAACTGTTTTTT	CASTRRDSATNEKLFF	NA	NA	TRBJ1-4	TRBV19
TGTGCCAGCAGCTCGACTCAGGGGGCAGGGGATTTCTATGGCTACACCTTC	CASSSTQGAGDFYGYTF	NA	TRBD1	TRBJ1-2	TRBV11-2
TGTGCCAGTAGCCTCGACAGGACCTACGAGCAGTACTTC	CASSLDRTYEQYF	NA	NA	TRBJ2-7	TRBV19
TGTGCCAGCGCCCCCGGGAGCTGGGGAGAGACCCAGTACTTC	CASAPGSWGETQYF	NA	NA	TRBJ2-5	TRBV6-5
TGTGCCACCAGTGATTATCGAGACAATGAGCAGTTCTTC	CATSDYRDNEQFF	NA	NA	TRBJ2-1	TRBV24-1
TGTGCCAGCTCTCTTCGGGACAGGGAAAACTATGGCTACACCTTC	CASSLRDRENYGYTF	once	TRBD1	TRBJ1-2	TRBV18
TGTGCCAGTGTTCAGGGGCGGAATTATGGCTACACCTTC	CASVQGRNYGYTF	NA	NA	TRBJ1-2	TRBV28
TGTGCCTGGGCCCACGTCGGGGATCCGTTCTTC	CAWAHVGDPFF	NA	NA	TRBJ2-1	TRBV30